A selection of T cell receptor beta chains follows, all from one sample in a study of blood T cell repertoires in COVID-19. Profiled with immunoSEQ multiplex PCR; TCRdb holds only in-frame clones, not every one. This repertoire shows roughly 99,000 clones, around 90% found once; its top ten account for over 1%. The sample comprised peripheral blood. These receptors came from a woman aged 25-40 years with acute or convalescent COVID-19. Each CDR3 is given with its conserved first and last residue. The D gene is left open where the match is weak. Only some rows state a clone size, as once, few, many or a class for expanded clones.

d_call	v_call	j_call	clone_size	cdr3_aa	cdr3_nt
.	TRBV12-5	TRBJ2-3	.	CASGFALTGLGTDTQYF	TGTGCTAGTGGTTTCGCCCTAACCGGACTCGGCACAGATACGCAGTATTTT
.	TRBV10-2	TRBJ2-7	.	CASSEIAYEQYF	TGCGCCAGCAGTGAAATCGCCTACGAGCAGTACTTC
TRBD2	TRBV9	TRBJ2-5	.	CASSVEPSGTQYF	TGTGCCAGCAGCGTAGAACCTAGCGGGACCCAGTACTTC
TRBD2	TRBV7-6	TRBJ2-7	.	CASSLDPSGGGEQYF	TGTGCCAGCAGCTTAGATCCTAGCGGGGGAGGCGAGCAGTACTTC
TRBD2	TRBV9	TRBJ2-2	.	CASSVTTLGLDAGELFF	TGTGCCAGCAGCGTAACCACCTTGGGACTAGATGCCGGGGAGCTGTTTTTT
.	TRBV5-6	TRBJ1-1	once	CASSLGPGTEAFF	TGTGCCAGCAGCTTAGGGCCGGGGACTGAAGCTTTCTTT
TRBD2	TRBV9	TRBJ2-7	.	CASSVGGSSYEQYF	TGTGCCAGCAGCGTAGGCGGGAGCTCCTACGAGCAGTACTTC
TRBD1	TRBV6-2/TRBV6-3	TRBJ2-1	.	CASSAPGQGVRSEQFF	TGTGCCAGCAGTGCGCCGGGACAGGGGGTTAGAAGTGAGCAGTTCTTC
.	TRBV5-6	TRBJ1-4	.	CASSLRANEKLFF	TGTGCCAGCAGTCTCAGGGCGAATGAAAAACTGTTTTTT
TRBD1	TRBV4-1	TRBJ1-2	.	CASSQAVGQGAISSGYTF	TGCGCCAGCAGCCAGGCGGTAGGGCAGGGGGCTATATCGTCCGGCTACACCTTC
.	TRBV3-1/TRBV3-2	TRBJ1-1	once	CASSPPTGGNTEAFF	TGTGCCAGCAGCCCCCCGACAGGTGGAAACACTGAAGCTTTCTTT
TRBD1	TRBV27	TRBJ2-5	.	CASSPRTGEVRETQYF	TGTGCCAGCAGTCCCCGGACAGGGGAGGTACGGGAGACCCAGTACTTC
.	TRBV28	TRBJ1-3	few	CASRTSTASGGNTIYF	TGTGCCAGCAGGACCTCCACGGCAAGCGGGGGAAACACCATATATTTT
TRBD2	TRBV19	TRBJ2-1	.	CASSTSGRWGNEQFF	TGTGCCAGTAGTACCAGCGGGAGATGGGGTAATGAGCAGTTCTTC
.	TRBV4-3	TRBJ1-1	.	CASSKSFKFGTEAFF	TGCGCCAGCAGCAAGTCCTTCAAGTTCGGCACTGAAGCTTTCTTT
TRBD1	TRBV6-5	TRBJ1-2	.	CASSPRTGVYGYTF	TGTGCCAGCAGTCCACGGACAGGGGTATATGGCTACACCTTC
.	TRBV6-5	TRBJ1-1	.	CASRRGGSTEAFF	TGTGCCAGCAGACGAGGGGGAAGCACTGAAGCTTTCTTT
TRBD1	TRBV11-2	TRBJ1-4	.	CASSPGPGTGSEKLFF	TGTGCCAGCAGCCCAGGACCGGGGACAGGGAGTGAAAAACTGTTTTTT
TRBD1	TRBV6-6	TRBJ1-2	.	CASSYSDRLSYGYTF	TGTGCCAGCAGTTACTCGGACAGGTTAAGCTATGGCTACACCTTC
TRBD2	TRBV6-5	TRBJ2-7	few	CASGTSGTYEQYF	TGTGCCAGCGGAACTAGCGGAACCTACGAGCAGTACTTC
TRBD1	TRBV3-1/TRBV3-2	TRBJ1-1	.	CASSPTGQMNTEAFF	TGTGCCAGCAGCCCTACGGGACAGATGAACACTGAAGCTTTCTTT
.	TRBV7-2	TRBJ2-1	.	CASSLWADNYNEQFF	TGTGCCAGCAGCTTGTGGGCAGATAACTACAATGAGCAGTTCTTC
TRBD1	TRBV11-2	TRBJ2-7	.	CASSSGTESYEQYF	TGTGCCAGCAGCTCCGGGACAGAATCCTACGAGCAGTACTTC